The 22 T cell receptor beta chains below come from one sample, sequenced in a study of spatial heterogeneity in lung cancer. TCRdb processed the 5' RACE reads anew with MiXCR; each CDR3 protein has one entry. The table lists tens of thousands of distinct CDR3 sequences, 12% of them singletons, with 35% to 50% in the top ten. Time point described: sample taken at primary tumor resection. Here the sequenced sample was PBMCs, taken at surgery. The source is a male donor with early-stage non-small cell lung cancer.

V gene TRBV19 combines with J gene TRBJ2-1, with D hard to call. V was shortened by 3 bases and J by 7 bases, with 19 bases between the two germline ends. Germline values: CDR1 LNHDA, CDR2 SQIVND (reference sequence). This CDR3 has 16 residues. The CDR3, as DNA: TGTGCCAGTAGTATCCGTGTCGGAACGGACCGGAATGAGCAGTTCTTC. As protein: CASSIRVGTDRNEQFF.

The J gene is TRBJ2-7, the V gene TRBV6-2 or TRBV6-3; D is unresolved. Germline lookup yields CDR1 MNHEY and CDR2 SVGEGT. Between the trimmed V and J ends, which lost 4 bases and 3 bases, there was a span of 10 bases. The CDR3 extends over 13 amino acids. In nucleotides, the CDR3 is TGTGCCAGCAGTTTCAAGGATTTCTACGAGCAGTACTTC. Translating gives CASSFKDFYEQYF.

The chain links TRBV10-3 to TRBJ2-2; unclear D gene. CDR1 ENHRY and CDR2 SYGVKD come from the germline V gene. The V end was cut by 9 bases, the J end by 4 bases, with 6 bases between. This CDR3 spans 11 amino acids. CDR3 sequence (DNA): TGTGCCATAATGTTCACCGGGGAGCTGTTTTTT. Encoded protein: CAIMFTGELFF.

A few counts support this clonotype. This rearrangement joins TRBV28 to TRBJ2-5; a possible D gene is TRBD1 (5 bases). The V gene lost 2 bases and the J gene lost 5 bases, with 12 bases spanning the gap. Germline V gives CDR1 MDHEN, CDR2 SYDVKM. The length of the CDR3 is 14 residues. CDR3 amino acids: CASSLVQGWETQYF. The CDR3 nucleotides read TGTGCCAGCAGTTTAGTGCAGGGTTGGGAGACCCAGTACTTC.

As DNA, the CDR3 is TGTGCCATCAGTTTCACAGGAGTGGGCTATGGCTACACCTTC. Translated: CAISFTGVGYGYTF. The chain carries TRBV10-3 and TRBJ1-2; TRBD1 might be the D (5 bases). Trimming stripped 5 bases from V and 4 bases from J, with 14 bases between. CDR1 is ENHRY and CDR2 is SYGVKD in the germline V gene. The CDR3 sequence is 14 residues long.

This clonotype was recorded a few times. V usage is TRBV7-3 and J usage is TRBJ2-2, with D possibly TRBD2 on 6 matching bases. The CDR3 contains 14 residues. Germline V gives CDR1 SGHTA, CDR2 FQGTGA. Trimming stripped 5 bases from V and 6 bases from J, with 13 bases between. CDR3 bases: TGTGCCAGCAGCCCCTCGCCGGGGGCCGGGGAGCTGTTTTTT. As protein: CASSPSPGAGELFF.

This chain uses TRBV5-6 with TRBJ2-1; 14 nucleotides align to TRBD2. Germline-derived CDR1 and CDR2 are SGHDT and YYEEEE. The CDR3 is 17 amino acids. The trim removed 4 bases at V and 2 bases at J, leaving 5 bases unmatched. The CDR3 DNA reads TGTGCCAGCAGCGGGGGACTAGCGGGAGACACCTACAATGAGCAGTTCTTC. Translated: CASSGGLAGDTYNEQFF.

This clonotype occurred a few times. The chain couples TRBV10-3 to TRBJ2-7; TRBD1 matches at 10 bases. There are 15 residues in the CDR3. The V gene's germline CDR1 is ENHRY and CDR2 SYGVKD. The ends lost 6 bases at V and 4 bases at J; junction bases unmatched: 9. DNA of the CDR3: TGTGCCATCAGCCCCGGGACAGGGGTGGGGTACGAGCAGTACTTC. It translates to CAISPGTGVGYEQYF.

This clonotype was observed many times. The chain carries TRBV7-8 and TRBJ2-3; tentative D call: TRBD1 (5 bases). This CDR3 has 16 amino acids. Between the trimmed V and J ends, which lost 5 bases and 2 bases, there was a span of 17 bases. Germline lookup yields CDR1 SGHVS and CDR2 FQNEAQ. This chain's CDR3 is CASSTLDSALTDTQYF. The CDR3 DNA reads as TGTGCCAGCAGCACCCTAGACAGTGCCCTCACAGATACGCAGTATTTT.

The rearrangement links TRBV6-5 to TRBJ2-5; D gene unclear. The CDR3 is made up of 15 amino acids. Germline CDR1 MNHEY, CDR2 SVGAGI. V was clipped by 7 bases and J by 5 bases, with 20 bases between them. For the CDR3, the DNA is TGTGCCAGCAACAAACCGGAAATCAAAGGGGAGACCCAGTACTTC. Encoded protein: CASNKPEIKGETQYF.

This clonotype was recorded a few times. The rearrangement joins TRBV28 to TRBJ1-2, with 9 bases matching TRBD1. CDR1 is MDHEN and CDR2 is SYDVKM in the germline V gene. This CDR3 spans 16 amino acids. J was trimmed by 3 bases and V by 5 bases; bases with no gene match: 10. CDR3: CASSTTGTGSHYGYTF. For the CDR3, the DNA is TGTGCCAGCAGTACAACCGGGACAGGGTCGCACTATGGCTACACCTTC.

CDR3 sequence reads: CASSPPWDTGELFF. As DNA, the CDR3 is TGCGCCAGCAGCCCCCCGTGGGACACCGGGGAGCTGTTTTTT. The chain is built from TRBV5-1 and TRBJ2-2, with D uncertain. The CDR3 spans 14 residues. V was pared by 4 bases and J by 3 bases, with 10 bases between. Germline V lookup: CDR1 SGHRS, CDR2 YFSETQ.

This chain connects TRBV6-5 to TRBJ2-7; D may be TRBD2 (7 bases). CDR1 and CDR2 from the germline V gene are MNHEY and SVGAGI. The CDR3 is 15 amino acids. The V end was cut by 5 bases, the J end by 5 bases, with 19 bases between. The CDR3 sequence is CASSTRSGEGDEQYF. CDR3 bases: TGTGCCAGCAGTACGAGGAGCGGGGAGGGGGACGAGCAGTACTTC.

The CDR3 spells CASSLGLGTDAFF. CDR3 DNA sequence: TGCGCCAGCAGCTTGGGACTGGGAACCGACGCTTTCTTT. The chain has TRBV5-1 and TRBJ1-1; D gene uncertain. Germline CDR1 SGHRS, CDR2 YFSETQ. This CDR3 contains 13 residues. Trimming took 0 bases from V and 11 from J, leaving 14 bases between them. Complete variable domain (other parts from reference TRBV5-1 and TRBJ1-1): KAGVTQTPRYLIKTRGQQVTLSCSPISGHRSVSWYQQTPGQGLQFLFEYFSETQRNKGNFPGRFSGRQFSNSRSEMNVSTLELGDSALYLCASSLGLGTDAFFGQGTRLTVV.

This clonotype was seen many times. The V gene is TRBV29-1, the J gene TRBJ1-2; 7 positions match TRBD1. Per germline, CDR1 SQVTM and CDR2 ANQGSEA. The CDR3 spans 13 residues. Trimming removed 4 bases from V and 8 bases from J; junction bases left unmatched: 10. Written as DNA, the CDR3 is TGCAGCGTTGCGCAGGGGGGTTCGGCGGGCTACACCTTC. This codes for CSVAQGGSAGYTF.

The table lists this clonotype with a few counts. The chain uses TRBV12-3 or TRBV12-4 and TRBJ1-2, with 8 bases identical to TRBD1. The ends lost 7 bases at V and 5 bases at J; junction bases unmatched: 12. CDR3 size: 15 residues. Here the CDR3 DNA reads TGTGCCAGCACCAGGACAGGGCAAGGAAGTTATGGCTACACCTTC. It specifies CASTRTGQGSYGYTF.

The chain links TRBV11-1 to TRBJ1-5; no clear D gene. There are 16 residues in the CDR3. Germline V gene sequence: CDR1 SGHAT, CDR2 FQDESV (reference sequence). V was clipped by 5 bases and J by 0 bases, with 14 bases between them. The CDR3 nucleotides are TGTGCCAGCAGCCCACAGCCTCGCCGTAGCAATCAGCCCCAGCATTTT. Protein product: CASSPQPRRSNQPQHF.

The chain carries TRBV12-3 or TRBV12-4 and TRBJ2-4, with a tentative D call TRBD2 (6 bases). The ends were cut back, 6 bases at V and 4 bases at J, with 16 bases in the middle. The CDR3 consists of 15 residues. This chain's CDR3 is CASSHWDSLKNIQYF. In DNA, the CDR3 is TGTGCCAGCAGCCACTGGGACTCTCTAAAAAACATTCAGTACTTC.

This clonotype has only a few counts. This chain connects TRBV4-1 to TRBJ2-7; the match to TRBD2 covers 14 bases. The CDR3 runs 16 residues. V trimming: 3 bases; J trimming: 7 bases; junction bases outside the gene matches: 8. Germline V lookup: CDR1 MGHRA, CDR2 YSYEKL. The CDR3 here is CASSQPRLAGGYEQYF. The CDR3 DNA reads TGCGCCAGCAGCCAGCCTAGACTAGCGGGGGGGTATGAGCAGTACTTC.

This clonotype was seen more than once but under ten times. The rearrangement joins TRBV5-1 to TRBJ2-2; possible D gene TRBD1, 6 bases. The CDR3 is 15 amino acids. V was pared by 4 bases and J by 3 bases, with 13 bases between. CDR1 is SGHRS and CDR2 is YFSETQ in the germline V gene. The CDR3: CASSPRTDYTGELFF. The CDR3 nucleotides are TGCGCCAGCAGCCCTCGGACAGACTACACCGGGGAGCTGTTTTTT.

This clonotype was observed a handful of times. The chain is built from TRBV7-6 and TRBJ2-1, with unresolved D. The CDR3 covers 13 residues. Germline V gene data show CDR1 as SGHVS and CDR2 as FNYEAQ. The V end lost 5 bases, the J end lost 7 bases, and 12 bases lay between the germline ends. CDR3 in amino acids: CASSPSPVNEQFF. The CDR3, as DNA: TGTGCCAGCAGCCCAAGCCCGGTAAATGAGCAGTTCTTC. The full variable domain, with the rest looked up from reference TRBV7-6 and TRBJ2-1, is GAGVSQSPRYKVTKRGQDVALRCDPISGHVSLYWYRQALGQGPEFLTYFNYEAQQDKSGLPNDRFSAERPEGSISTLTIQRTEQRDSAMYRCASSPSPVNEQFFGPGTRLTVL.

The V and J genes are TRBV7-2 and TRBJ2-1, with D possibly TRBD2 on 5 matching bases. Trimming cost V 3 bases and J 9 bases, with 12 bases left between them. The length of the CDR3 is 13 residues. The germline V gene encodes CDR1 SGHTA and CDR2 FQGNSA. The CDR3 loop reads CASSLATRGEQFF. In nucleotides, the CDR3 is TGTGCCAGCAGCTTGGCGACTCGGGGTGAGCAGTTCTTC.